This T cell receptor beta chain was sequenced for a study of blood T cell repertoires in COVID-19. The V end was cut by 5 bases, the J end by 4 bases, with 7 bases between. The CDR3 sequence is 12 residues long. The germline V gene encodes CDR1 SNHLY and CDR2 FYNNEI. The table came from immunoSEQ multiplex PCR; TCRdb's copy has only in-frame clones and leaves some out. Among roughly 46,000 clones listed, 70% to 90% were seen once. The sequence was collected from a human donor in a cohort sampled during active COVID-19. The donor label of this sample is uncertain. V is TRBV2 and J is TRBJ2-3, with TRBD1 as a possible D gene (5 bases). Material: peripheral blood. CDR3 coding DNA: TGTGCCAGCAGTTCACAGGCAGATACGCAGTATTTT. This codes for CASSSQADTQYF.